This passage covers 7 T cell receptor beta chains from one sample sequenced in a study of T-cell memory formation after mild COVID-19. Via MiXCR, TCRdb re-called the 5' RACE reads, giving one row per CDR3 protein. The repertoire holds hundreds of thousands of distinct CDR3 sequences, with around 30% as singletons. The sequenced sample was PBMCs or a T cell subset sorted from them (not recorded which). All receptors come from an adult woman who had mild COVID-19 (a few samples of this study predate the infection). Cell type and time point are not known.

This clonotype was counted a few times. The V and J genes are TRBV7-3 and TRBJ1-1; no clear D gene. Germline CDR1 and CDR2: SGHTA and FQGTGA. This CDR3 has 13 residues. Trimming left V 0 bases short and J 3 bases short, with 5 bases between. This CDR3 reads CASSLTTDTEAFF. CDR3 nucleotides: TGTGCCAGCAGCTTAACGACCGACACTGAAGCTTTCTTT.

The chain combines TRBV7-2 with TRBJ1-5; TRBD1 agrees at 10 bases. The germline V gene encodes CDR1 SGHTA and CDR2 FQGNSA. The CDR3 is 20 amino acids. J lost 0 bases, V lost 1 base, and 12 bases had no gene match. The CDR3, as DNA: TGTGCCAGCAGCTTAGGGACAGGGGGATACTACCCGAATAGCAATCAGCCCCAGCATTTT. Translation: CASSLGTGGYYPNSNQPQHF.

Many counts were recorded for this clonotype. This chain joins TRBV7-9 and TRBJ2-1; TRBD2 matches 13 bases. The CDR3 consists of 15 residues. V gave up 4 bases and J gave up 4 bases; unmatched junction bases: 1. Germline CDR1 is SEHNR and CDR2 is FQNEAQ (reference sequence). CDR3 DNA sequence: TGTGCCAGCAGCTCACTAGCGGGGGGGTACAATGAGCAGTTCTTC. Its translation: CASSSLAGGYNEQFF.

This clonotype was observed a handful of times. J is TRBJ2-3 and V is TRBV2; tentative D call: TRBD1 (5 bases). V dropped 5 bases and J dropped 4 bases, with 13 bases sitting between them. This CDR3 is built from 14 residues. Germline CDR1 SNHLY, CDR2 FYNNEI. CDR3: CASSPPWGADTQYF. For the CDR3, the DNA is TGTGCCAGCAGTCCCCCCTGGGGCGCAGATACGCAGTATTTT.

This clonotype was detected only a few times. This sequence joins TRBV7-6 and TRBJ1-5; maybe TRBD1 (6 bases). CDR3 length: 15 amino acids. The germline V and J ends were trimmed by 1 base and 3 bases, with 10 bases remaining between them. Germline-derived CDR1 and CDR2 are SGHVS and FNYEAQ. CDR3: CASSLGRGANQPQHF. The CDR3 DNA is TGTGCCAGCAGCTTAGGAAGGGGGGCCAATCAGCCCCAGCATTTT.

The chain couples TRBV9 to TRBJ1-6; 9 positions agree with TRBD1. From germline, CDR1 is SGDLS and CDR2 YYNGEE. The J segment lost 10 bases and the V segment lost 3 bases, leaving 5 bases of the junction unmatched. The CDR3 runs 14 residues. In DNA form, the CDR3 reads TGTGCCAGCAGCGCCGGACAGGGGTTATCACCCCTCCACTTT. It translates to CASSAGQGLSPLHF.

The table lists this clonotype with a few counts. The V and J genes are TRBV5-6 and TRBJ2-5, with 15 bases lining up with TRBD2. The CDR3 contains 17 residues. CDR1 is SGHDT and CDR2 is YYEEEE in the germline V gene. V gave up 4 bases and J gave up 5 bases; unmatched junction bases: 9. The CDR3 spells CASSRGTSGRSLETQYF. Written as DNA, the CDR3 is TGTGCCAGCAGCCGAGGGACTAGCGGGAGGAGTCTGGAGACCCAGTACTTC.